Following are 28 T cell receptor beta chains from one sample sequenced in a study of T-cell reconstitution after alpha-beta-depleted transplantation in children. Construction of the TCRbeta library involved unique molecular identifiers. MiXCR, run by TCRdb on the PCR reads, gives a single entry per CDR3 protein. The sample holds 230,000 or so distinct CDR3 sequences, 9.7% seen once. Sequences were derived from PBMCs from the stem cell graft donor, sampled from the stem cell graft. Receptor source: a human donor who donated a stem cell graft to a child with SCID.

In this sample, this clonotype turned up a few times. This chain links TRBV18 with TRBJ1-4, with a tentative D call TRBD1 (5 bases). This CDR3 is 14 amino acids long. Trimming shortened V by 3 bases and J by 2 bases, and 7 bases separated the two germline ends. Germline V CDR1 and CDR2: KGHSH, LQKENI. The CDR3 reads CASSPTATNEKLFF. The CDR3 nucleotides read TGTGCCAGCTCACCGACAGCTACTAATGAAAAACTGTTTTTT.

This clonotype was observed many times. The chain recombines TRBV7-2 with TRBJ1-2; 8 positions agree with TRBD1. The V gene end was trimmed by 5 bases and the J gene end by 3 bases; junction bases not matched to a gene: 5. The CDR3 loop spans 14 amino acids. Germline-derived CDR1 and CDR2 are SGHTA and FQGNSA. The CDR3 here is CASSPGQGDYGYTF. Here the CDR3 DNA reads TGTGCCAGCAGCCCAGGACAGGGTGACTATGGCTACACCTTC.

This clonotype was recorded at least ten times. The J gene is TRBJ2-5, the V gene TRBV4-2; D remains unclear. This CDR3 spans 12 amino acids. The V gene's germline CDR1 is LGHNA and CDR2 YNFKEQ. Trimming took 0 bases from V and 5 from J, leaving 4 bases between them. The CDR3 loop reads CASSQDWETQYF. The CDR3 nucleotides are TGTGCCAGCAGCCAAGATTGGGAGACCCAGTACTTC.

This clonotype was recorded at least ten times. The chain recombines TRBV5-1 with TRBJ2-5; the D gene is possibly TRBD2 (6 bases). Germline V lookup: CDR1 SGHRS, CDR2 YFSETQ. The V end was cut by 4 bases, the J end by 4 bases, with 14 bases between. This CDR3 has 14 amino acids. Written as DNA, the CDR3 is TGCGCCAGCAGCCGGGGGTACGAGGCAGAGACCCAGTACTTC. Amino acids: CASSRGYEAETQYF.

This clonotype was observed at least ten times. V is TRBV7-6 and J is TRBJ2-7, with D perhaps matching TRBD1 (6 bases). This CDR3 spans 11 amino acids. Trimming pared 6 bases from V and 6 bases from J, leaving 9 bases between. Germline CDR1 and CDR2: SGHVS and FNYEAQ. The CDR3 DNA reads as TGTGCCAGCAGAGGGGGTTCCGAGCAGTACTTC. Its translation: CASRGGSEQYF.

This clonotype was seen repeatedly, ten times or more. The chain couples TRBV7-2 to TRBJ2-5; maybe TRBD2 (7 bases). Trimming stripped 3 bases from V and 1 base from J, with 15 bases between. Looked up from germline, CDR1 is SGHTA and CDR2 is FQGNSA. CDR3 size: 16 residues. The CDR3 sequence: CASSFLTGGLQETQYF. CDR3 nucleotides: TGTGCCAGCAGCTTTTTGACGGGGGGCCTCCAAGAGACCCAGTACTTC.

This clonotype was observed many times. CDR3: CASSQDQVGARTDTQYF. The CDR3 region has the DNA TGCGCCAGCAGCCAAGATCAAGTCGGCGCCCGCACAGATACGCAGTATTTT. The chain joins TRBV4-3 to TRBJ2-3; D gene unclear. The V and J ends lost 0 bases and 1 base respectively, with 14 bases between them. The V gene's germline CDR1 is LGHNA and CDR2 YSLEER. The CDR3 loop spans 17 amino acids.

Many counts were recorded for this clonotype. This sequence joins TRBV27 and TRBJ1-2; D ambiguous. Trimming cost V 8 bases and J 4 bases, with 14 bases left between them. CDR3 length equals 13 residues. CDR1 MNHEY and CDR2 SMNVEV come from the germline V gene (reference sequence). The CDR3 reads CASGEGPSYGYTF. The CDR3 DNA is TGTGCCAGCGGTGAGGGCCCCTCCTATGGCTACACCTTC.

This clonotype was recorded at least ten times. The J gene is TRBJ1-5, the V gene TRBV20-1, with D tentatively TRBD1 (6 bases). Germline CDR1 is DFQATT and CDR2 is SNEGSKA (reference sequence). Trimming removed 2 bases from V and 0 bases from J, with 17 bases in between. The CDR3 extends over 17 amino acids. CDR3 DNA: TGCAGTGCTAGATGGTCTCAGGGGATCGATAGCAATCAGCCCCAGCATTTT. Protein sequence: CSARWSQGIDSNQPQHF.

This clonotype appeared many times. The chain recombines TRBV5-1 with TRBJ2-5; possibly TRBD2 for D (6 bases). This CDR3 has 13 amino acids. The V end lost 2 bases, the J end lost 4 bases, and 9 bases lay between the germline ends. Germline values: CDR1 SGHRS, CDR2 YFSETQ. The CDR3 protein is CASSFGGRETQYF. The CDR3 bases are TGCGCCAGCAGCTTTGGGGGGAGAGAGACCCAGTACTTC.

This clonotype was seen many times. This chain connects TRBV28 to TRBJ2-1; 9 nucleotides align to TRBD2. V shed 4 bases, J shed 7 bases, and the junction held 11 bases outside the gene matches. Germline CDR1 is MDHEN and CDR2 is SYDVKM. The CDR3 covers 16 residues. CDR3 residues: CASSSAGGIYPNEQFF. The CDR3, as DNA: TGTGCCAGCAGTTCAGCGGGGGGTATCTATCCGAATGAGCAGTTCTTC.

This clonotype showed up many times. The genes are TRBV5-5 and TRBJ1-1; tentatively, D is TRBD1 (6 bases). CDR3 size: 15 residues. V gave up 4 bases and J gave up 3 bases, with 16 bases separating them. CDR1 is SGHKS and CDR2 is YYEKEE in the germline V gene (reference sequence). Here the CDR3 DNA reads TGTGCCAGCAGCCTAGGGACATGGGATGACACTGAAGCTTTCTTT. This sequence encodes CASSLGTWDDTEAFF. Variable domain in full (rest from reference TRBV5-5 and TRBJ1-1): DAGVTQSPTHLIKTRGQQVTLRCSPISGHKSVSWYQQVLGQGPQFIFQYYEKEERGRGNFPDRFSARQFPNYSSELNVNALLLGDSALYLCASSLGTWDDTEAFFGQGTRLTVV.

This clonotype was recorded at least ten times. The chain employs TRBV6-1 and TRBJ2-5, with TRBD1 matching 8 bases. The germline V gene encodes CDR1 MNHNS and CDR2 SASEGT. J gave up 5 bases and V 2 bases, and 7 bases lay outside the gene matches. CDR3 length: 15 residues. CDR3 nucleotides: TGTGCCAGCAGTGAAAGGGCAGGGGGCGCCGAGACCCAGTACTTC. Its translation is CASSERAGGAETQYF.

This clonotype was counted at least ten times. The CDR3 DNA reads as TGTGCCAGCAGCCCCGACCTGGCAAGGGACACCGGGGAGCTGTTTTTT. It specifies CASSPDLARDTGELFF. The genes are TRBV3-1 and TRBJ2-2; no clear D gene. The V end lost 4 bases, the J end lost 3 bases, and 15 bases lay between the germline ends. CDR3 length: 16 amino acids. Germline V gene data show CDR1 as LGHDT and CDR2 as YNNKEL (reference sequence).

The table lists this clonotype with many counts. V is TRBV12-3 or TRBV12-4 and J is TRBJ1-2; TRBD1 matches 7 bases. The length of the CDR3 is 16 residues. The trim removed 2 bases at V and 8 bases at J, leaving 14 bases unmatched. The DNA for the CDR3 is TGTGCCAGCAGTTTATGGTCGGAAGGGGGCGCCGGGGGCTACACCTTC. This gives the protein CASSLWSEGGAGGYTF.

To note about this clonotype: This may come from a read error, since a much larger clone is one base off. This chain connects TRBV5-5 to TRBJ1-5; the D gene is possibly TRBD1 (5 bases). This CDR3 is built from 15 residues. Germline loops: CDR1 SGHKS, CDR2 YYEKEE (reference sequence). V was trimmed by 1 base and J by 3 bases, leaving 11 bases between them. DNA for the CDR3: TGTGCCAGCAGCTTGAACGAGGGGCTCAATCAGCCCCAGCATTTT. It is translated as CASSLNEGLNQPQHF.

This clonotype was detected many times. The rearrangement uses TRBV4-1 and TRBJ2-1; maybe TRBD2 (5 bases). The germline gives CDR1 MGHRA, CDR2 YSYEKL. This CDR3 comprises 12 residues. V lost 4 bases and J lost 7, with 8 bases in between. The DNA for the CDR3 is TGCGCCAGCAGCCGGAGGACTAATGAGCAGTTCTTC. Its protein product is CASSRRTNEQFF.

Ten or more counts support this clonotype. The chain joins TRBV20-1 to TRBJ1-5; a possible D gene is TRBD1 (5 bases). Germline V lookup: CDR1 DFQATT, CDR2 SNEGSKA (reference sequence). The CDR3 consists of 14 residues. V lost 0 bases, J lost 4 bases, and 10 bases lay in between. CDR3 bases: TGCAGTGCTAGAGAGACAGTGGGAAATCAGCCCCAGCATTTT. Its translation: CSARETVGNQPQHF.

This clonotype was recorded many times. The V and J genes are TRBV7-9 and TRBJ2-1; possibly TRBD1 or TRBD2 for D (5 bases each). Trimming took off 5 bases at V and 0 bases at J, with 17 bases between the two ends. This CDR3 has 17 residues. Germline CDR1 is SEHNR and CDR2 is FQNEAQ (reference sequence). This CDR3 reads CASSRGGEGLSYNEQFF. The CDR3 DNA follows: TGTGCCAGCAGCCGTGGCGGAGAGGGGCTCTCCTACAATGAGCAGTTCTTC.

This clonotype has at least ten counts. J is TRBJ2-2 and V is TRBV7-3, with 7 bases aligning to TRBD2. The CDR3 has 13 residues. CDR1 is SGHTA, CDR2 FQGTGA, per germline. Unmatched junction bases numbered 3, after V lost 5 bases and J lost 6 bases. CDR3 DNA sequence: TGTGCCAGCAGCGGACGGGAGGCCGGGGAGCTGTTTTTT. It is translated as CASSGREAGELFF. The variable domain in full, with the rest retrieved from reference TRBV7-3 and TRBJ2-2, is GAGVSQTPSNKVTEKGKYVELRCDPISGHTALYWYRQSLGQGPEFLIYFQGTGAADDSGLPNDRFFAVRPEGSVSTLKIQRTERGDSAVYLCASSGREAGELFFGEGSRLTVL.

J is TRBJ1-1 and V is TRBV5-1, with a possible D match to TRBD1 (6 bases). This CDR3 has 16 residues. V lost 6 bases and J lost 4, with 22 bases in between. Germline-derived CDR1 and CDR2 are SGHRS and YFSETQ. The CDR3 sequence is CASMSGVFGGATEAFF. As DNA, the CDR3 is TGCGCCAGCATGTCAGGGGTATTTGGTGGGGCCACTGAAGCTTTCTTT.

This clonotype was recorded at least ten times. This chain links TRBV5-1 with TRBJ1-1, with 8 bases lining up with TRBD1. With V trimmed by 2 bases and J by 2 bases, 5 bases remained unmatched. Germline V gene lookup returns CDR1 SGHRS and CDR2 YFSETQ. The CDR3 extends over 15 amino acids. The CDR3 here is CASSFTDRGNTEAFF. DNA of the CDR3: TGCGCCAGCAGCTTTACTGACAGGGGAAACACTGAAGCTTTCTTT.

This clonotype was seen ten or more times. The chain employs TRBV5-1 and TRBJ1-2; TRBD1 might be the D (6 bases). The germline V and J ends were trimmed by 0 bases and 8 bases, with 14 bases remaining between them. CDR3 size: 14 residues. Germline CDR1 and CDR2: SGHRS and YFSETQ. This CDR3 reads CASSLDRVDRGYTF. CDR3 in DNA: TGCGCCAGCAGCTTGGACAGGGTAGACCGCGGCTACACCTTC.

This clonotype was detected ten times or more. The chain has TRBV5-1 and TRBJ1-1, with no clear D. CDR1 and CDR2 from the germline V gene are SGHRS and YFSETQ. The length of the CDR3 is 17 residues. Trimming took off 4 bases at V and 0 bases at J, with 19 bases between the two ends. CDR3 amino acids: CASSQEPSPLMNTEAFF. CDR3 nucleotide sequence: TGCGCCAGCAGCCAAGAGCCCAGCCCCTTAATGAACACTGAAGCTTTCTTT.

This clonotype was counted ten times or more. V usage is TRBV7-2 and J usage is TRBJ2-5; no firm D call. Trimming removed 4 bases from V and 1 base from J, with 16 bases in between. The germline V gene has CDR1 SGHTA and CDR2 FQGNSA. The CDR3 extends over 16 amino acids. This CDR3 is CASSYVVVGSQETQYF. DNA for the CDR3: TGTGCCAGCAGCTATGTGGTGGTGGGTAGCCAAGAGACCCAGTACTTC.

This clonotype was picked up many times. The chain has TRBV9 and TRBJ2-4, with 10 bases fitting TRBD1. CDR1 is SGDLS and CDR2 is YYNGEE in the germline V gene. There are 17 residues in the CDR3. Trimming at V came to 1 base and at J to 8 bases, leaving 12 bases not matched to a gene. Here the CDR3 DNA reads TGTGCCAGCAGCGTAACACCGACAGGGGGCAGCGGAGACATTCAGTACTTC. Translation: CASSVTPTGGSGDIQYF.

The chain couples TRBV5-1 to TRBJ2-3; D gene ambiguous. The CDR3 extends over 16 amino acids. Germline values: CDR1 SGHRS, CDR2 YFSETQ. The ends were cut back, 4 bases at V and 4 bases at J, with 19 bases in the middle. The CDR3 reads CASSVERLLPPDTQYF. The DNA for the CDR3 is TGCGCCAGCAGCGTAGAACGACTTCTCCCCCCAGATACGCAGTATTTT. The whole variable domain, filled in from reference TRBV5-1 and TRBJ2-3, reads KAGVTQTPRYLIKTRGQQVTLSCSPISGHRSVSWYQQTPGQGLQFLFEYFSETQRNKGNFPGRFSGRQFSNSRSEMNVSTLELGDSALYLCASSVERLLPPDTQYFGPGTRLTVL.

The CDR3 loop reads CASSSLGWAENTEAFF. In DNA, the CDR3 is TGTGCCAGCAGCTCCCTAGGGTGGGCAGAGAACACTGAAGCTTTCTTT. The rearrangement links TRBV7-9 to TRBJ1-1, with D hard to call. V was trimmed by 4 bases and J by 1 base, leaving 16 bases between them. Germline CDR1 is SEHNR and CDR2 is FQNEAQ (reference sequence). This CDR3 comprises 16 residues.